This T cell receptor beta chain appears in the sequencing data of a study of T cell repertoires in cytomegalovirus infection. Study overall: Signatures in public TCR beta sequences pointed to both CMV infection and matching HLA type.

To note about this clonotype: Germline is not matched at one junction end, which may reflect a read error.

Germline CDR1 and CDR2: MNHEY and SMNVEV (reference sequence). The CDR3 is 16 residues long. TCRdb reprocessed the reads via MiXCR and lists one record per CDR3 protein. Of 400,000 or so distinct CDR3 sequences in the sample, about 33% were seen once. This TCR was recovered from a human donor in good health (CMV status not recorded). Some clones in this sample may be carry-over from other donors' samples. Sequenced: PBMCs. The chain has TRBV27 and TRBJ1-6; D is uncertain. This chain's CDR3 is CASSLSGLGYNSPLQF. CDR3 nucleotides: TGTGCCAGCAGTTTATCGGGTCTCGGCTATAATTCACCCCTCCAATTT.